This record looks at one TCR beta chain sequence and its context. The conserved phenylalanine or tryptophan normally closing the CDR3 is absent here, so this likely arose from a read error. The sample originates from a study of neurological immune-mediated disorders. Study in general: There were around 34 multiple sclerosis patients. Of these, roughly 30 had relapsing-remitting MS and 3 had secondary progressive MS.

Synthesis of cDNA used 5'RACE (with 10-nucleotide random UMIs). TCRdb itself ran the 5' RACE reads through MiXCR, one entry per CDR3 protein. The sample includes approximately 41,000 distinct CDR3 sequences, more than 2% seen only once; the top ten take 10% to 15%. This CDR3 has 14 amino acids. The ends were cut back, 2 bases at V and 0 bases at J, with 7 bases in the middle. The TCR sequence derives from a man aged 25-45 years with multiple sclerosis. Sequencing input: PBMCs. The J gene is TRBJ1-2, the V gene TRBV12-3 or TRBV12-4; TRBD1 is a possible D gene (5 bases). CDR3 loop: CASSLRGTNYGYTC. The CDR3 nucleotides are TGTGCCAGCAGTTTAAGGGGCACTAACTATGGCTACACCTGC.